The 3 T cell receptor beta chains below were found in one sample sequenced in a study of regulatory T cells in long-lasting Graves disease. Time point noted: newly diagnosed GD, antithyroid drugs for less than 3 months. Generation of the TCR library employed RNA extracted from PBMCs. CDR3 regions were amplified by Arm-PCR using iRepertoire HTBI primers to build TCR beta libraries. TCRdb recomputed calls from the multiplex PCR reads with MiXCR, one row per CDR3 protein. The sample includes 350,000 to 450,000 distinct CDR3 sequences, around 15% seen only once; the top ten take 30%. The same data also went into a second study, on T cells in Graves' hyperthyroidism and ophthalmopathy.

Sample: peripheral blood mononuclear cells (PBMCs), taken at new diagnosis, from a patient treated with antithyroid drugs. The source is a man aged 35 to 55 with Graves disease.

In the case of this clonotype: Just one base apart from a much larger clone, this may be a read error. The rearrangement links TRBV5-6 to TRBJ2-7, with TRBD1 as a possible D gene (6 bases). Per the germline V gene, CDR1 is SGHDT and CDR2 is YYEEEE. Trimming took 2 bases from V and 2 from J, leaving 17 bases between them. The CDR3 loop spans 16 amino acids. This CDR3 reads CASSFTLGTWPYEQYF. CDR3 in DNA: TGTGCCAGCAGCTTCACCCTCGGGACATGGCCCTACGAGCAGTACTTC.

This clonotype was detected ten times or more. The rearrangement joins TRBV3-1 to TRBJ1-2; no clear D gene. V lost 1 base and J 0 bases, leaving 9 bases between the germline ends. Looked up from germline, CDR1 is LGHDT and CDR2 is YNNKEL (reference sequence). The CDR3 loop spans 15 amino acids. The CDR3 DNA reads TGTGCCAGCAGCCAAGGTCCGTCTTCTAACTATGGCTACACCTTC. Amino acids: CASSQGPSSNYGYTF.

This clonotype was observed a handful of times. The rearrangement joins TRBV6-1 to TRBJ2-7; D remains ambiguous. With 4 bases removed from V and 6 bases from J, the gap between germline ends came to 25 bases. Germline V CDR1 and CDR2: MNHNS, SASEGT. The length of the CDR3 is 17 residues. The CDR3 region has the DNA TGTGCCAGCAGTGTGACACCGATCCGGGCCTACCTCTGCGAGCAGTACTTC. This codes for CASSVTPIRAYLCEQYF.